Listed below are T cell receptor beta chains from one sample, sequenced in a study of cytotoxic CD8 clonotypes in ibrutinib-treated CLL. Sequencing used immunoSEQ multiplex PCR; TCRdb keeps in-frame clones, though not all of them. Altogether 300,000 to 350,000 clones are present, 80% being singletons, with the ten largest covering about 6.7%. Sequences were derived from PBMCs, sampled before ibrutinib treatment. The source of these receptors is a human donor with chronic lymphocytic leukemia. CDR3s include the opening cysteine and the closing phenylalanine or tryptophan. Fields, in order: D gene, clone size, V gene, J gene, CDR3 length, CDR3 protein, CDR3 DNA. D genes are given only for firm matches. The size entry is marked missing in some rows and otherwise reads once, few, many or a size class.

>TRBD1|.|TRBV27|TRBJ2-1|16
CASSYRPGQPRDEQFF
TGTGCCAGCAGTTACCGACCGGGACAGCCCAGGGATGAGCAGTTCTTC
>.|.|TRBV27|TRBJ2-1|14
CASSYLGGHNEQFF
TGTGCCAGCAGTTACCTCGGTGGGCACAATGAGCAGTTCTTC
>.|.|TRBV11-2|TRBJ2-4|13
CASSFRGADIQYF
TGTGCCAGCAGCTTCCGGGGAGCAGACATTCAGTACTTC
>.|once|TRBV6-5|TRBJ1-5|15
CASSYLRFPNQPQHF
TGTGCCAGCAGTTACTTGCGCTTTCCGAATCAGCCCCAGCATTTT
>.|.|TRBV5-6|TRBJ1-3|17
CASSLRGGTSSGNTIYF
TGTGCCAGCAGCTTGAGGGGGGGAACTAGCTCTGGAAACACCATATATTTT
>TRBD1|.|TRBV6-1|TRBJ2-3|13
CASRAGGPDTQYF
TGTGCCAGCAGGGCAGGGGGCCCAGATACGCAGTATTTT
>.|.|TRBV6-5|TRBJ2-3|16
CASSYMSDTSTDTQYF
TGTGCCAGCAGTTACATGTCGGATACGAGCACAGATACGCAGTATTTT
>.|.|TRBV7-9|TRBJ1-2|14
CASSLLTVPYGYTF
TGTGCCAGCAGCTTATTGACAGTACCCTATGGCTACACCTTC
>.|.|TRBV27|TRBJ1-5|13
CASSLYPSQPQHF
TGTGCCAGCAGTTTATACCCCAGTCAGCCCCAGCATTTT
>TRBD2|.|TRBV6-5|TRBJ2-1|15
CASSLAGAYYNEQFF
TGTGCCAGCAGTTTAGCGGGAGCATACTACAATGAGCAGTTCTTC
>.|.|TRBV6-1|TRBJ2-7|11
CASITSYEQYF
TGTGCCAGCATCACTAGCTACGAGCAGTACTTC
>TRBD1|.|TRBV6-1|TRBJ2-7|16
CASSVQDRGMAYEQYF
TGTGCCAGCAGTGTTCAGGACAGGGGAATGGCCTACGAGCAGTACTTC
>.|.|TRBV30|TRBJ1-2|16
CAWRNHRDLNYYGYTF
TGTGCCTGGAGGAACCACCGGGACCTAAATTACTATGGCTACACCTTC
>.|.|TRBV19|TRBJ1-2|12
CASSREGWSYTF
TGTGCCAGTAGCCGGGAGGGATGGAGCTACACCTTC
>.|.|TRBV7-3|TRBJ2-3|16
CASSLALDTTWDTQYF
TGTGCCAGCAGCTTGGCCCTGGACACGACGTGGGATACGCAGTATTTT
>TRBD2|.|TRBV5-4|TRBJ2-1|16
CASATSPETSYNEQFF
TGTGCCAGCGCGACTAGCCCTGAGACCTCCTACAATGAGCAGTTCTTC
>.|.|TRBV7-9|TRBJ2-3|13
CASSLPMSDTQYF
TGTGCCAGCAGCCTACCTATGTCGGATACGCAGTATTTT
>TRBD1|few|TRBV27|TRBJ2-5|15
CASSFQGAGQETQYF
TGTGCCAGCAGTTTCCAGGGGGCTGGGCAAGAGACCCAGTACTTC
>.|.|TRBV18|TRBJ2-1|14
CASSPGLGPNEQFF
TGTGCCAGCTCACCAGGATTAGGACCCAATGAGCAGTTCTTC
>TRBD2|.|TRBV2|TRBJ2-7|15
CASSGTSTSGSEQYF
TGTGCCAGCAGTGGGACGTCGACTAGCGGGAGCGAGCAGTACTTC
>.|.|TRBV27|TRBJ1-5|11
CASGVHQPQHF
TGTGCCAGTGGGGTCCATCAGCCCCAGCATTTT
>.|.|TRBV5-4|TRBJ1-1|15
CASSLISPSDTEAFF
TGTGCCAGCAGCTTGATCTCTCCTAGTGACACTGAAGCTTTCTTT
>.|.|TRBV5-6|TRBJ1-2|15
CASSLALGRSYGYTF
TGTGCCAGCAGCTTGGCTCTGGGCAGAAGCTATGGCTACACCTTC
>.|few|TRBV6-1|TRBJ2-7|12
CASLRENYEQYF
TGTGCCAGCTTACGGGAGAACTACGAGCAGTACTTC
>.|.|TRBV27|TRBJ1-2|14
CASSPGYTGDGYTF
TGTGCCAGCAGTCCAGGGTACACGGGTGATGGCTACACCTTC
>.|once|TRBV4-3|TRBJ2-1|16
CASSRRAGGSYNEQFF
TGCGCCAGCAGCCGGCGGGCGGGCGGCTCCTACAATGAGCAGTTCTTC
>.|.|TRBV25-1|TRBJ2-7|10
CASSDGAQYF
TGTGCCAGCAGTGACGGGGCGCAGTACTTC
>.|.|TRBV5-1|TRBJ2-3|15
CASSLGEKSTDTQYF
TGCGCCAGCAGCTTGGGGGAGAAGAGCACAGATACGCAGTATTTT
>.|.|TRBV5-1|TRBJ2-1|17
CASSLVMSGAAYNEQFF
TGCGCCAGCAGCTTGGTTATGTCGGGGGCCGCCTACAATGAGCAGTTCTTC
>TRBD2|.|TRBV5-4|TRBJ2-2|18
CASSPPGLAGTNTGELFF
TGTGCCAGCAGCCCTCCGGGACTAGCGGGAACGAACACCGGGGAGCTGTTTTTT
>TRBD2|.|TRBV14|TRBJ2-7|15
CASSQYLAGRHEQYF
TGTGCCAGCAGCCAGTATCTAGCGGGACGGCACGAGCAGTACTTC
>.|once|TRBV5-1|TRBJ2-7|17
CASSLGSPGAGLYEQYF
TGCGCCAGCAGCTTGGGTAGTCCTGGCGCAGGGCTCTACGAGCAGTACTTC
>.|.|TRBV9|TRBJ2-7|16
CASSVDGAAGLGEQYF
TGTGCCAGCAGCGTAGATGGAGCGGCAGGGCTAGGCGAGCAGTACTTC
>.|few|TRBV4-3|TRBJ2-1|15
CASSQPWTKHIEQFF
TGCGCCAGCAGCCAACCTTGGACCAAACATATTGAGCAGTTCTTC
>.|.|TRBV5-1|TRBJ2-7|14
CASGRRFDDYEQYF
TGCGCCAGCGGTAGACGGTTTGATGACTACGAGCAGTACTTC
>TRBD2|.|TRBV4-2|TRBJ2-1|18
CASSQYSGRAVLYNEQFF
TGTGCCAGCAGCCAGTATAGCGGGAGGGCCGTATTGTACAATGAGCAGTTCTTC
>.|.|TRBV7-7|TRBJ2-7|14
CASSLGSGLGEQYF
TGTGCTAGCAGCTTAGGTTCGGGGTTGGGTGAGCAGTACTTC
>.|.|TRBV9|TRBJ1-5|13
CASSVDPLGPQHF
TGTGCCAGCAGCGTGGATCCCCTAGGGCCCCAGCATTTT
>.|few|TRBV9|TRBJ1-1|14
CASSVGSLVAEAFF
TGTGCCAGCAGCGTTGGGAGTCTTGTGGCTGAAGCTTTCTTT
>.|.|TRBV2|TRBJ1-2|15
CASSENLPGPFGYTF
TGTGCCAGCAGTGAAAACCTACCAGGGCCTTTTGGCTACACCTTC
>.|.|TRBV5-1|TRBJ1-3|14
CASTPPGAGNTIYF
TGCGCCAGCACCCCCCCAGGGGCTGGAAACACCATATATTTT
>.|.|TRBV4-2|TRBJ1-4|16
CASSQEGRRDNEKLFF
TGTGCCAGCAGCCAAGAGGGACGACGGGATAATGAAAAACTGTTTTTT
>TRBD2|once|TRBV27|TRBJ2-1|17
CASSPTSGFSSYNEQFF
TGTGCCAGCAGTCCGACTAGCGGATTTAGCTCCTACAATGAGCAGTTCTTC
>.|.|TRBV10-1|TRBJ2-1|15
CASSELGISYNEQFF
TGCGCCAGCAGTGAGTTGGGGATTTCCTACAATGAGCAGTTCTTC
>TRBD2|.|TRBV6-6|TRBJ2-1|15
CASSHGTSGHNEQFF
TGTGCCAGCAGTCACGGGACTAGCGGCCACAATGAGCAGTTCTTC
>.|once|TRBV11-3|TRBJ2-1|13
CASSSRGPHEQFF
TGTGCCAGCAGCTCACGGGGCCCCCATGAGCAGTTCTTC
>TRBD1|few|TRBV4-3|TRBJ2-7|15
CASSPGTGWVYEQYF
TGCGCCAGCAGCCCAGGGACAGGGTGGGTCTACGAGCAGTACTTC
>.|.|TRBV5-8|TRBJ2-7|15
CASSRGSGASYEQYF
TGTGCCAGCAGCCGCGGCTCGGGAGCGTCCTACGAGCAGTACTTC
>.|.|TRBV2|TRBJ1-5|14
CASSRVYSNQPQHF
TGTGCCAGCAGTAGGGTATATAGCAATCAGCCCCAGCATTTT
>.|.|TRBV4-3|TRBJ2-7|15
CASSPSSASSYEQYF
TGCGCCAGCAGCCCTAGCAGCGCGAGCTCCTACGAGCAGTACTTC
>.|.|TRBV7-8|TRBJ1-4|13
CASSPYQGEKLFF
TGTGCCAGCAGCCCATACCAGGGTGAAAAACTGTTTTTT
>TRBD1|.|TRBV6-1|TRBJ2-5|14
CASTVRTGWETQYF
TGTGCCAGCACCGTACGGACAGGTTGGGAGACCCAGTACTTC